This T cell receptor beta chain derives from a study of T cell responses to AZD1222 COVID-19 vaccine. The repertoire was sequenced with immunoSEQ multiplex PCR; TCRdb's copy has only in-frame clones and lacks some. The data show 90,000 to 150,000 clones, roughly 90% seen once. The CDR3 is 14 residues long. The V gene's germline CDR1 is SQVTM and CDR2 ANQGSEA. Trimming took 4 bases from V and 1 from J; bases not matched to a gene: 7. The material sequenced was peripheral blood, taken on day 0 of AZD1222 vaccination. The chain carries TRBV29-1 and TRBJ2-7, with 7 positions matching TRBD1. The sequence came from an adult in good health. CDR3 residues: CSVVTPGGSYEQYF. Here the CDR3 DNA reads TGCAGCGTTGTCACCCCAGGGGGATCCTACGAGCAGTACTTC.